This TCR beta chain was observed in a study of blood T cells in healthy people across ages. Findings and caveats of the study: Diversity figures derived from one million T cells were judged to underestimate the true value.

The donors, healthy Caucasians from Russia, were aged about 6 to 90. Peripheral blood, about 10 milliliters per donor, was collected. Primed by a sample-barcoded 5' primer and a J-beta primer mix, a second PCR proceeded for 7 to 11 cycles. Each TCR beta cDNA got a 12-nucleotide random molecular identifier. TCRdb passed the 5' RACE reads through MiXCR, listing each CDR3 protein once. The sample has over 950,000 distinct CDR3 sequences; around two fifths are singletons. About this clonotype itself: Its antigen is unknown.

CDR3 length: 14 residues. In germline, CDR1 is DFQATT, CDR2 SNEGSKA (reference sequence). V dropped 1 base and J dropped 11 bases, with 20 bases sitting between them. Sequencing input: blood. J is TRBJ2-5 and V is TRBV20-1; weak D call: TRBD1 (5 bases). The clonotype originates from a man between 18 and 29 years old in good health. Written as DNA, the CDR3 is TGCAGTGCTAGAGGACAGAAAACCTACAATGAGCAGTACTTC. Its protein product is CSARGQKTYNEQYF.